This T cell receptor beta chain was sequenced during a study of T cells in Graves' hyperthyroidism and ophthalmopathy. The study, taken as a whole, reports: The model anticipated ophthalmopathy a median about six months pre-onset.

CDR3 length: 20 amino acids. Germline V gene sequence: CDR1 PRHDT, CDR2 FYEKMQ (reference sequence). Trimming removed 0 bases at V and 1 base at J, with 22 bases between. Graves' hyperthyroidism is called stable when ophthalmopathy does not progress within 18 months. Amplified TCR beta CDR3 regions derived from RNA transcripts. The study used the HTBI primer set for a first-round RT-PCR of the TCR CDR3. TCRdb re-analysed the multiplex PCR reads in MiXCR, keeping a single row per CDR3 protein. The table has about 700,000 distinct CDR3 sequences, about 15% seen once. The table lists this clonotype with many counts. Its antigen is not known.

The source material was blood. The source is a woman younger than 30 with Graves' hyperthyroidism. V is TRBV13 and J is TRBJ2-1; a weak D match, TRBD2 (5 bases). The DNA of the CDR3 is TGTGCCAGCAGCTTAGGCCGTCGGGGTGGACGGGCCGGATCCTACAATGAGCAGTTCTTC. The encoded protein is CASSLGRRGGRAGSYNEQFF.